The 29 T cell receptor beta chains below come from one sample, sequenced in a study of vaccination effects on CD4 cells after COVID-19. Using viral peptide pools, the ViraFEST assay grew out antigen-specific CD4+ T cells prior to sequencing. Following culture for under 12 days, CD4+ T cells were isolated. Nucleocapsid antibodies were negative in the vaccine recipients, who had never had SARS-CoV-2 infection. Their specific antigens are unknown. Produced via immunoSEQ multiplex PCR; TCRdb's table is partial and in-frame only. Among about 63,000 clones listed, over 70% were seen once. Sequenced here: CD4+ T cells from PBMCs cultured with HCoV-OC43 spike peptides, sampled before COVID-19 vaccination. Subset reported: HCoV-OC43 spike overlapping peptide pool stimulation. The source of these receptors is a human donor who received a COVID-19 vaccine.

The count of this clone is one. As DNA, the CDR3 is TGCGCCAGCAGCCTGCTCGGGACAGGGGGCATTGGCGGCACAGATACGCAGTATTTT. This sequence encodes CASSLLGTGGIGGTDTQYF. This chain connects TRBV5-1 to TRBJ2-3, with 12 bases matching TRBD1. V was pared by 4 bases and J by 1 base, with 13 bases of the junction left unmatched. Germline CDR1 reads SGHRS; CDR2 reads YFSETQ. The CDR3 consists of 19 residues.

This clone has just one count. The V call is TRBV3-1 (or the pseudogene TRBV3-2), the J call TRBJ2-6; 8 bases are shared with TRBD2. Losses at the gene ends were 2 bases for V and 0 bases for J; bases not matched to a gene: 9. The CDR3 has 19 amino acids. The germline V gene encodes CDR1 LGHDT and CDR2 YNNKEL (reference sequence). CDR3 residues: CASSQKSGGLISGANVLTF. For the CDR3, the DNA is TGTGCCAGCAGCCAAAAAAGCGGGGGCCTGATCTCTGGGGCCAACGTCCTGACTTTC.

This clone was seen just once. This chain joins TRBV10-3 and TRBJ2-2; D unclear. The CDR3 consists of 14 residues. The V and J ends lost 3 bases and 0 bases respectively, with 5 bases between them. The germline V gene encodes CDR1 ENHRY and CDR2 SYGVKD. The chain's CDR3 is CAISDWPNTGELFF. CDR3 in DNA: TGTGCCATCAGTGACTGGCCGAACACCGGGGAGCTGTTTTTT.

The V gene is TRBV18, the J gene TRBJ2-5, with D possibly matching TRBD1 (6 bases). This CDR3 contains 13 residues. Germline V gene sequence: CDR1 KGHSH, CDR2 LQKENI. With 5 bases removed from V and 4 bases from J, the gap between germline ends came to 11 bases. CDR3 in DNA: TGTGCCAGCTCATTACAGGGTGGAGAGACCCAGTACTTC. It is translated as CASSLQGGETQYF.

The V call is TRBV18, the J call TRBJ2-7, with TRBD1 matching over 7 bases. Germline assignment: CDR1 KGHSH and CDR2 LQKENI. The length of the CDR3 is 14 residues. Trimming cost V 3 bases and J 1 base; bases outside gene matches: 3. This CDR3 is CASSPSGQSYEQYV. The CDR3 nucleotides are TGTGCCAGCTCACCCTCGGGACAGTCCTACGAGCAGTACGTC.

V and J are TRBV5-1 and TRBJ2-1; 8 bases agree with TRBD2. The CDR3 is 14 amino acids. CDR1 and CDR2 from the germline V gene are SGHRS and YFSETQ. Trimming at V came to 4 bases and at J to 7 bases, leaving 7 bases not matched to a gene. The CDR3 coding sequence is TGCGCCAGCAGCACGGGGGGGCCTGGGAATGAGCAGTTCTTC. Amino acid sequence: CASSTGGPGNEQFF.

The J gene is TRBJ1-6, the V gene TRBV5-5; TRBD1 agrees at 11 bases. The V segment lost 4 bases and the J segment 8 bases; nucleotides outside the gene matches: 2. Per the germline V gene, CDR1 is SGHKS and CDR2 is YYEKEE (reference sequence). The CDR3 is made up of 14 amino acids. CDR3 in DNA: TGTGCCAGCAGCCGGGGACAGGGGGATTCACCCCTCCACTTT. It specifies CASSRGQGDSPLHF.

The rearrangement joins TRBV7-2 to TRBJ2-7, with a weak D call TRBD1 (6 bases). V was pared by 1 base and J by 2 bases, with 6 bases between. This CDR3 is built from 13 residues. CDR1 is SGHTA, CDR2 FQGNSA, per germline. The CDR3 DNA sequence: TGTGCCAGCAGCTTAGACAGGGCCTACGAGCAGTACGTC. Translated, it gives CASSLDRAYEQYV.

V is TRBV19 and J is TRBJ2-2, with D uncertain. In germline, CDR1 is LNHDA, CDR2 SQIVND (reference sequence). The CDR3 runs to 12 residues. V gave up 7 bases and J gave up 2 bases, with 5 bases separating them. The CDR3 protein is CASNRNTGELFF. CDR3 nucleotides: TGTGCCAGTAACAGAAACACCGGGGAGCTGTTTTTT. Based on the CDR3 plus reference TRBV19 and TRBJ2-2, the full variable domain is DGGITQSPKYLFRKEGQNVTLSCEQNLNHDAMYWYRQDPGQGLRLIYYSQIVNDFQKGDIAEGYSVSREKKESFPLTVTSAQKNPTAFYLCASNRNTGELFFGEGSRLTVL.

This clone occurred once. The rearrangement joins TRBV5-1 to TRBJ1-2, with D perhaps TRBD1 (6 bases). The CDR3 is 15 amino acids. The germline gives CDR1 SGHRS, CDR2 YFSETQ. V lost 0 bases and J lost 1, with 10 bases in between. The DNA for the CDR3 is TGCGCCAGCAGCTTGGCCAGGGGAAGTAACTATGGCTACACCTTC. It is translated as CASSLARGSNYGYTF.

This sequence joins TRBV19 and TRBJ1-6; the D is unclear. Trimming took 3 bases from V and 5 from J, leaving 8 bases between them. The V gene's germline CDR1 is LNHDA and CDR2 SQIVND (reference sequence). CDR3 length: 14 residues. The CDR3 loop is CASSMQQNNSPLHF. The DNA for the CDR3 is TGTGCCAGTAGTATGCAGCAAAATAATTCACCCCTCCACTTT.

The rearrangement joins TRBV7-2 to TRBJ2-5, with a possible D match to TRBD2 (6 bases). The CDR3 sequence is 12 residues long. Trimming removed 5 bases at V and 5 bases at J, with 9 bases between. Germline assignment: CDR1 SGHTA and CDR2 FQGNSA. As DNA, the CDR3 is TGTGCCAGCAGCCCTCGGGGGGAGACCCAGTACTTC. This sequence encodes CASSPRGETQYF.

This clone appeared once. This chain uses TRBV5-6 with TRBJ2-2; D unclear. The V end lost 4 bases, the J end lost 5 bases, and 12 bases lay between the germline ends. Germline V gives CDR1 SGHDT, CDR2 YYEEEE. This CDR3 region has 14 residues. The CDR3 loop reads CASSLGRWTGELFF. The CDR3 region has the DNA TGTGCCAGCAGCCTAGGACGGTGGACCGGGGAGCTGTTTTTT.

The chain recombines TRBV28 with TRBJ2-1; no clear D gene. The ends were cut back, 6 bases at V and 2 bases at J, with 8 bases in the middle. Germline V lookup: CDR1 MDHEN, CDR2 SYDVKM. CDR3 length: 13 amino acids. For the CDR3, the DNA is TGTGCCAGCAGCCCATATGCCTACAATGAGCAGTTCTTC. Translation gives CASSPYAYNEQFF.

The chain uses TRBV2 and TRBJ2-7; D gene ambiguous. CDR1 is SNHLY and CDR2 is FYNNEI in the germline V gene. The CDR3 has 12 residues. V shed 5 bases and J shed 3 bases, with 8 bases lying between them. CDR3 sequence: CASSLLNYEQYV. DNA for the CDR3: TGTGCCAGCAGTCTGTTGAACTACGAGCAGTACGTC.

The chain employs TRBV7-3 and TRBJ2-1; 8 bases are shared with TRBD2. CDR3 length: 16 residues. CDR1 and CDR2 (germline): SGHTA, FQGTGA. The V gene end was trimmed by 5 bases and the J gene end by 3 bases; junction bases not matched to a gene: 9. CDR3 residues: CASSAGGGGIYNEQFF. In DNA form, the CDR3 reads TGTGCCAGCAGCGCGGGGGGCGGTGGGATCTACAATGAGCAGTTCTTC.

The chain has TRBV3-1 (or the pseudogene TRBV3-2) and TRBJ2-1; TRBD2 agrees at 8 bases. This CDR3 region has 15 residues. CDR1 LGHDT and CDR2 YNNKEL come from the germline V gene (reference sequence). Germline trimming cut 4 bases from V and 2 bases from J; bases unmatched to any gene: 4. CDR3 in amino acids: CASSPQAGAYNEQFF. The CDR3 nucleotides read TGTGCCAGCAGCCCTCAAGCGGGGGCCTACAATGAGCAGTTCTTC.

The chain combines TRBV9 with TRBJ2-2; TRBD1 matches at 7 bases. The CDR3 extends over 15 amino acids. The J segment lost 5 bases and the V segment lost 0 bases, leaving 4 bases of the junction unmatched. Germline CDR1 reads SGDLS; CDR2 reads YYNGEE. In nucleotides, the CDR3 is TGTGCCAGCAGCGTAGATGCCAGGGGGACCGGGGAGCTGTTTTTT. Translation gives CASSVDARGTGELFF.

The V gene is TRBV2, the J gene TRBJ2-3; TRBD2 matches at 7 bases. The CDR3 spans 15 residues. The J segment lost 4 bases and the V segment lost 6 bases, leaving 10 bases of the junction unmatched. In germline, CDR1 is SNHLY, CDR2 FYNNEI. CDR3 sequence: CASRRRVGGSDTQYF. The CDR3 region has the DNA TGTGCCAGCAGACGCCGGGTGGGGGGGTCAGATACGCAGTATTTT.

A single count supports this clone. This rearrangement joins TRBV6-5 to TRBJ2-3; tentatively, D is TRBD1 (6 bases). The CDR3 extends over 15 amino acids. Per the germline V gene, CDR1 is MNHEY and CDR2 is SVGAGI. The V end was cut by 0 bases, the J end by 0 bases, with 7 bases between. The CDR3 reads CASSYSQGSTDTQYF. As DNA, the CDR3 is TGTGCCAGCAGTTACTCTCAGGGGAGCACAGATACGCAGTATTTT.

J is TRBJ2-3 and V is TRBV24-1, with TRBD1 matching over 11 bases. Germline V CDR1 and CDR2: KGHDR, SFDVKD. Trimming cost V 1 base and J 0 bases; bases outside gene matches: 11. This CDR3 contains 20 residues. The CDR3 sequence is CATSDLTRDRGISSTDTQYF. CDR3 in DNA: TGTGCCACCAGTGATTTAACCCGGGACAGGGGGATATCTAGCACAGATACGCAGTATTTT.

This clone was seen more than once but under ten times. J is TRBJ2-7 and V is TRBV7-9; D remains ambiguous. Germline V CDR1 and CDR2: SEHNR, FQNEAQ (reference sequence). CDR3 length: 14 residues. Trimming removed 1 base from V and 9 bases from J, with 16 bases in between. CDR3 in DNA: TGTGCCAGCAGCTTAGATTCCGGGTTGGAGTGGCAGTACGTC. This encodes CASSLDSGLEWQYV.

The rearrangement links TRBV16 to TRBJ2-1; 7 bases align to TRBD2. Germline V gene data show CDR1 as KGHSY and CDR2 as FQNENV. The CDR3 spans 16 residues. V lost 2 bases and J lost 0; bases outside the gene matches: 4. CDR3 DNA sequence: TGTGCCAGCAGCCAAAGGGAGGGTAGCTCCTACAATGAGCAGTTCTTC. It is translated as CASSQREGSSYNEQFF.

The V gene is TRBV5-1, the J gene TRBJ1-1, with D possibly TRBD1 on 6 matching bases. This CDR3 comprises 15 residues. V gave up 2 bases and J gave up 1 base, with 12 bases separating them. In germline, CDR1 is SGHRS, CDR2 YFSETQ. CDR3 DNA sequence: TGCGCCAGCAGCTTACCACGGACAGCGAACACTGAAGCTTTCTTT. It translates to CASSLPRTANTEAFF.

The J gene is TRBJ1-2, the V gene TRBV13, with TRBD1 matching 9 bases. CDR3 length: 14 residues. Germline V lookup: CDR1 PRHDT, CDR2 FYEKMQ (reference sequence). The V and J ends lost 7 bases and 4 bases, in that order; junction bases with no gene match: 7. In DNA form, the CDR3 reads TGTGCCAGCAACCGACAGGGGGTAAGCTATGGCTACACCTTC. It specifies CASNRQGVSYGYTF.

This chain links TRBV12-5 with TRBJ2-2; D is uncertain. The germline V and J ends were trimmed by 6 bases and 3 bases, with 5 bases remaining between them. The CDR3 runs 12 residues. The V gene's germline CDR1 is LGHNT and CDR2 FRNRAP. CDR3 protein: CASGRDTGELFF. CDR3 nucleotide sequence: TGTGCTAGTGGCCGGGACACCGGGGAGCTGTTTTTT.

The rearrangement joins TRBV2 to TRBJ2-5, with no clear D. CDR3 size: 11 residues. CDR1 is SNHLY, CDR2 FYNNEI, per germline. The ends were cut back, 7 bases at V and 5 bases at J, with 8 bases in the middle. CDR3 sequence: CASNLGETQYF. As DNA, the CDR3 is TGTGCCAGCAATTTAGGGGAGACCCAGTACTTC.

This chain uses TRBV28 with TRBJ2-5; D is perhaps TRBD1 or TRBD2 (5 bases each). Germline values: CDR1 MDHEN, CDR2 SYDVKM. V was shortened by 4 bases and J by 2 bases, with 11 bases between the two germline ends. CDR3 length: 14 amino acids. CDR3 protein: CASSSRGEQETQYF. The CDR3 coding sequence is TGTGCCAGCAGTTCTAGAGGGGAACAAGAGACCCAGTACTTC.

This clone was seen once. The V call is TRBV7-6, the J call TRBJ1-2; 7 bases are a match to TRBD1. Germline V gene data show CDR1 as SGHVS and CDR2 as FNYEAQ. The CDR3 totals 13 residues. The junction had 5 bases not matched to a gene; V was cut back by 3 bases and J by 7 bases. The CDR3 is CASSFPGGFGYTF. The CDR3 nucleotides are TGTGCCAGCAGCTTTCCAGGGGGTTTTGGCTACACCTTC. Looking up the rest from reference TRBV7-6 and TRBJ1-2 gives the full variable domain: GAGVSQSPRYKVTKRGQDVALRCDPISGHVSLYWYRQALGQGPEFLTYFNYEAQQDKSGLPNDRFSAERPEGSISTLTIQRTEQRDSAMYRCASSFPGGFGYTFGSGTRLTVV.